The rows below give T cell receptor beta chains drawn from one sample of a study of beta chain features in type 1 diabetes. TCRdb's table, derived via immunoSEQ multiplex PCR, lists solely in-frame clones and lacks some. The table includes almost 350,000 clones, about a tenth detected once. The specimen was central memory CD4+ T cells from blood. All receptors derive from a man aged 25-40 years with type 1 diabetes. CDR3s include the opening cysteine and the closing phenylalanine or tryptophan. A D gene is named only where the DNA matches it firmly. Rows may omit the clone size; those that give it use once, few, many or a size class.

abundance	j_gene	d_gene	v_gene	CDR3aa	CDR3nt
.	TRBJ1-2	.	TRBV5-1	CASSFRAEQGSGYTF	TGCGCCAGCAGCTTTAGGGCCGAACAGGGCTCTGGCTACACCTTC
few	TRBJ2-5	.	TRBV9	CASSVAGNREETQYF	TGTGCCAGCAGCGTAGCGGGGAACCGGGAGGAGACCCAGTACTTC
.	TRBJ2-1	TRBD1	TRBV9	CASSVSPTGGTYNEQFF	TGTGCCAGCAGCGTATCGCCCACAGGGGGGACTTACAATGAGCAGTTCTTC
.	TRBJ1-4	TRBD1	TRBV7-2	CASSPGQGILFF	TGTGCCAGCAGCCCGGGACAGGGGATACTGTTTTTT
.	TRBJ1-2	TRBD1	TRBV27	CASSPRQGHYGYTF	TGTGCCAGCAGTCCCCGACAGGGCCACTATGGCTACACCTTC
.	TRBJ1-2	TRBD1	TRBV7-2	CASSPQGADNYGYTF	TGTGCCAGCAGCCCACAGGGGGCTGATAACTATGGCTACACCTTC
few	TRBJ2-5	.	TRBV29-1	CSVALGGENQETQYF	TGCAGCGTTGCCTTAGGGGGAGAAAACCAAGAGACCCAGTACTTC
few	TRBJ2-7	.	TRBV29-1	CSVVPKGREQYF	TGCAGCGTTGTCCCCAAAGGCCGCGAGCAGTACTTC
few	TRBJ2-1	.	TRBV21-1	CASSKVMSGVYNEQFF	TGTGCCAGCAGCAAAGTCATGAGCGGGGTATACAATGAGCAGTTCTTC
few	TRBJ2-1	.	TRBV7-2	CASTSFNEQFF	TGTGCCAGCACCTCCTTCAATGAGCAGTTCTTC
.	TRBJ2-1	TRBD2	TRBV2	CASSLLAGGPGEQFF	TGTGCCAGCAGCCTACTAGCGGGGGGGCCAGGTGAGCAGTTCTTC
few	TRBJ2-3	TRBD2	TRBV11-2	CASSSAPAGNTDTQYF	TGTGCCAGCAGCTCAGCCCCAGCGGGAAACACAGATACGCAGTATTTT
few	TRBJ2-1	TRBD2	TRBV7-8	CASSLGLAGVDEQFF	TGTGCCAGCAGCTTAGGTCTAGCGGGGGTCGATGAGCAGTTCTTC
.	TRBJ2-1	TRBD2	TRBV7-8	CASSPAGLANNEQFF	TGTGCCAGCAGCCCCGCGGGACTAGCAAACAATGAGCAGTTCTTC
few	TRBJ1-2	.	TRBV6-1	CASSENRRDYGYTF	TGTGCCAGCAGTGAAAATAGACGGGACTATGGCTACACCTTC
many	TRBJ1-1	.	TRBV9	CASSVVGTEAFF	TGTGCCAGCAGCGTAGTAGGCACTGAAGCTTTCTTT
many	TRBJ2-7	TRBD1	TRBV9	CASSRQGDSYEQYF	TGTGCCAGCAGTCGACAGGGTGACTCCTACGAGCAGTACTTC
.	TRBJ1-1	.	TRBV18	CASSPPGDGHEAFF	TGTGCCAGCTCACCACCGGGGGACGGCCATGAAGCTTTCTTT
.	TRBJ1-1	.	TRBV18	CASSPQHMNTEAFF	TGTGCCAGCTCACCACAGCACATGAACACTGAAGCTTTCTTT
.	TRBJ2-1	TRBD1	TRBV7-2	CASSLLGQGPDEQFF	TGTGCCAGCAGCTTATTGGGACAGGGTCCGGATGAGCAGTTCTTC
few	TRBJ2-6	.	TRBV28	CASSPSTGANVLTF	TGTGCCAGCAGTCCGAGTACTGGGGCCAACGTCCTGACTTTC
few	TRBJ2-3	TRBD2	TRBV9	CASSVGLAGGADTQYF	TGTGCCAGCAGCGTAGGACTAGCGGGGGGTGCAGATACGCAGTATTTT
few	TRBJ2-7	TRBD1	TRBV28	CASSEGDRGSYEQYF	TGTGCCAGCAGCGAAGGGGACAGGGGGTCCTACGAGCAGTACTTC
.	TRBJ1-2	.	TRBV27	CASSLTGGYGYTF	TGTGCCAGCAGTTTAACCGGGGGCTATGGCTACACCTTC
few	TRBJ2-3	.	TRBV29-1	CSVEDRGGGSTDTQYF	TGCAGCGTTGAAGATCGAGGGGGAGGTAGCACAGATACGCAGTATTTT
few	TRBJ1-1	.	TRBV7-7	CASSLAPYTEAFF	TGTGCTAGCAGCTTAGCGCCATATACTGAAGCTTTCTTT
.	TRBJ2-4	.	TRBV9	CASSVEKSTAKNIQYF	TGTGCCAGCAGCGTAGAAAAATCTACAGCCAAAAACATTCAGTACTTC
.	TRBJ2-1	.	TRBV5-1	CASSLPASSHNEQFF	TGCGCCAGCAGCTTGCCAGCTAGCTCCCACAATGAGCAGTTCTTC
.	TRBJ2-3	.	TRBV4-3	CASSLSSSDTQYF	TGCGCCAGCAGCCTGTCTAGCTCTGATACGCAGTATTTT
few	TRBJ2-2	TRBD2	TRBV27	CASSPLAGGFTGELFF	TGTGCCAGCAGTCCCCTAGCGGGGGGTTTCACCGGGGAGCTGTTTTTT
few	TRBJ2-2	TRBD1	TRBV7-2	CASSLAQGATGELFF	TGTGCCAGCAGCTTAGCACAGGGGGCCACCGGGGAGCTGTTTTTT
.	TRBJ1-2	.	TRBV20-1	CSAIEYGYTF	TGCAGTGCTATCGAGTATGGCTACACCTTC
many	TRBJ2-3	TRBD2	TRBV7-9	CASSRGRSGNTDTQYF	TGTGCCAGCAGCCGTGGTCGTAGCGGGAACACAGATACGCAGTATTTT
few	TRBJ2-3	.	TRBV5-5	CASSLDATDTQYF	TGTGCCAGCAGCTTGGACGCCACAGATACGCAGTATTTT
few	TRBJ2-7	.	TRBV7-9	CASSLVGSREQYF	TGTGCCAGCAGCTTAGTTGGCTCCCGGGAGCAGTACTTC
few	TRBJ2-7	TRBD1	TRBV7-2	CASSSDRVKLSEQYF	TGTGCCAGCAGCTCCGACAGGGTTAAGCTCTCCGAGCAGTACTTC
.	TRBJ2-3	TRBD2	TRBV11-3	CASSTFRLAGDLTDTQYF	TGTGCCAGCAGCACATTTAGACTAGCGGGGGACCTCACAGATACGCAGTATTTT
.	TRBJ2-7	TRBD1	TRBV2	CASRPQGVDYEQYF	TGTGCCAGCAGACCACAGGGGGTAGACTACGAGCAGTACTTC
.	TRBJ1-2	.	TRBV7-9	CASSLAGTDNYGYTF	TGTGCCAGCAGCTTAGCCGGGACTGATAACTATGGCTACACCTTC
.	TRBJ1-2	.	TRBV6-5	CASSYSGAYGYTF	TGTGCCAGCAGTTACTCGGGCGCTTATGGCTACACCTTC
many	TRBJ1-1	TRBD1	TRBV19	CASTEGARGAEAFF	TGTGCCAGTACCGAGGGGGCGCGTGGCGCTGAAGCTTTCTTT